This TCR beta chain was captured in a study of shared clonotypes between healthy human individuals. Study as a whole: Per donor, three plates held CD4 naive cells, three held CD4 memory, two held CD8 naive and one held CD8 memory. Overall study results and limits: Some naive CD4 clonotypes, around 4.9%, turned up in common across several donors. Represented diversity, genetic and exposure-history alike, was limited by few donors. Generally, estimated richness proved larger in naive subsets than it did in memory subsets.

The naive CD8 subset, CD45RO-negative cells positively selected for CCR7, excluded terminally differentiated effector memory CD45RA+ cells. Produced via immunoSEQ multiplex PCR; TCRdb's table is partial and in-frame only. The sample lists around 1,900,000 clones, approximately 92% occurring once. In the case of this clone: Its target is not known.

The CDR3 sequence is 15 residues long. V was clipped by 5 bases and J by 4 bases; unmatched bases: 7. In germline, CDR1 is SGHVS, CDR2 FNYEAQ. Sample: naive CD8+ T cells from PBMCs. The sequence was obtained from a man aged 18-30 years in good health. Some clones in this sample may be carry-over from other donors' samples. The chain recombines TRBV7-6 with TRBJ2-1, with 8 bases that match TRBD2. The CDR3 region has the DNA TGTGCCAGCAGCGCCAGACTAGCGCCGTACAATGAGCAGTTCTTC. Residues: CASSARLAPYNEQFF.